One and the same sample provided the 3 T cell receptor beta chains below, sequenced in a study of shared clonotypes between healthy human individuals. CD8 cells regarded as naive lacked CD45RO, were positively chosen for CCR7, and omitted terminally differentiated effector memory CD45RA+ cells. This table comes from immunoSEQ multiplex PCR, and its TCRdb copy is limited to in-frame clones, with some not included. In the table there are some 2 million clones, about 95% of which are singletons. The sample comprised naive CD8+ T cells sorted from blood. Every receptor here comes from a man between 18 and 35 years old in good health.

The chain carries TRBV4-1 and TRBJ2-3, with 7 bases fitting TRBD1. Germline V gene data show CDR1 as MGHRA and CDR2 as YSYEKL. Trimming took 3 bases from V and 1 from J; bases not matched to a gene: 10. There are 17 residues in the CDR3. The CDR3 region is CASSQHRGRVGTDTQYF. The CDR3 DNA reads TGCGCCAGCAGCCAGCACAGGGGACGAGTAGGCACAGATACGCAGTATTTT.

This clone was detected only once. The CDR3 loop reads CASSYLSGGETQYF. CDR3 nucleotides: TGTGCCAGCAGTTATCTGAGTGGAGGGGAGACCCAGTACTTC. This chain uses TRBV6-5 with TRBJ2-5, with D possibly TRBD2 on 6 matching bases. Trimming left V 3 bases short and J 5 bases short, with 13 bases between. In germline, CDR1 is MNHEY, CDR2 SVGAGI. This CDR3 region has 14 residues.

The rearrangement links TRBV29-1 to TRBJ1-4; 9 nucleotides agree with TRBD1. The J segment lost 13 bases and the V segment lost 2 bases, leaving 5 bases of the junction unmatched. There are 12 residues in the CDR3. Germline CDR1 and CDR2: SQVTM and ANQGSEA. This CDR3 reads CSVETGTGTLFF. The DNA of the CDR3 is TGCAGCGTTGAAACCGGGACAGGGACACTGTTTTTT.